The 30 T cell receptor beta chains reported below all come from one sample, sequenced in a study of blood T cells in healthy people across ages. Next came a second PCR, run for about 6 to 12 cycles, which used a sample-barcoded 5' primer along with a J-beta primer mix. TCRdb called the 5' RACE reads again in MiXCR, with one record for every CDR3 protein. This table holds roughly 800,000 distinct CDR3 sequences, 20% to 30% found once. Separately, the same data were catalogued under a study of T cells of mothers and their children.

Sequences were obtained from blood. Receptor source: a boy aged 10-17 years in good health.

A word on this clonotype: Sequence at one end of the junction differs from germline and may be a read error. The chain joins TRBV29-1 to TRBJ2-7; D possibly uses TRBD1 or TRBD2 (5 bases each). The germline CDR1 and CDR2 sequences are SQVTM and ANQGSEA. There are 14 residues in the CDR3. CDR3 amino acids: CSVESPGPSYEQYF. CDR3 DNA: TGCAGTGTTGAATCCCCGGGACCTTCCTACGAGCAGTACTTC.

This clonotype has more than one count but fewer than ten. The CDR3 DNA is TGTGCCAGCAGCCCCGGACAGGGGGCAACTAATGAAAAACTGTTTTTT. Translating gives CASSPGQGATNEKLFF. The chain carries TRBV7-6 and TRBJ1-4; 10 nucleotides match TRBD1. Germline-derived CDR1 and CDR2 are SGHVS and FNYEAQ. V gave up 5 bases and J gave up 0 bases; unmatched junction bases: 3. The CDR3 contains 16 residues.

This clonotype was observed a handful of times. This chain joins TRBV28 and TRBJ1-1; the match to TRBD1 covers 8 bases. V dropped 5 bases and J dropped 4; count of bases not matched to a gene: 15. Germline CDR1 is MDHEN and CDR2 is SYDVKM. The length of the CDR3 is 17 residues. The CDR3 protein is CASSLPGKQGGVTEAFF. CDR3 DNA sequence: TGTGCCAGCAGTCTCCCGGGGAAACAGGGGGGGGTCACTGAAGCTTTCTTT.

This chain uses TRBV5-1 with TRBJ1-3, with D uncertain. CDR3 length: 14 residues. Germline V gene lookup returns CDR1 SGHRS and CDR2 YFSETQ. The V and J ends lost 3 bases and 4 bases respectively, with 11 bases between them. CDR3: CASSSLEAGNTIYF. CDR3 in DNA: TGCGCCAGCAGCTCATTAGAGGCGGGAAACACCATATATTTT.

The J gene is TRBJ1-2, the V gene TRBV28; D not certain. The V end lost 4 bases, the J end lost 6 bases, and 24 bases lay between the germline ends. This CDR3 has 17 amino acids. The V gene's germline CDR1 is MDHEN and CDR2 SYDVKM. CDR3 DNA: TGTGCCAGCAGTTGGTCGTTTTTGGCTCACGCAAAAGATGGCTACACCTTC. Translated: CASSWSFLAHAKDGYTF.

As DNA, the CDR3 is TGTGCCAGCAGCTTAGGGGTCAGGGGAAGCAATCAGCCCCAGCATTTT. Amino acids: CASSLGVRGSNQPQHF. The chain joins TRBV7-2 to TRBJ1-5; tentatively, D is TRBD1 (6 bases). The CDR3 runs 16 residues. V was cut by 1 base and J by 1 base, with 11 bases left in between. Looked up from germline, CDR1 is SGHTA and CDR2 is FQGNSA.

The chain has TRBV6-2 or TRBV6-3 and TRBJ2-3; D gene unclear. Trimming pared 6 bases from V and 3 bases from J, leaving 7 bases between. The CDR3 runs 12 residues. Germline values: CDR1 MNHEY, CDR2 SVGEGT. CDR3 coding DNA: TGTGCCAGCAGCGCCGTTACAGATACGCAGTATTTT. This gives the protein CASSAVTDTQYF.

This clonotype appeared a few times. The V and J genes are TRBV6-5 and TRBJ1-1; a weak D match, TRBD1 (6 bases). CDR3 size: 15 residues. V gave up 6 bases and J gave up 2 bases, with 16 bases separating them. Looked up from germline, CDR1 is MNHEY and CDR2 is SVGAGI. The CDR3, as DNA: TGTGCCAGCAGGGCAGCCTCCAGGGGCAACACTGAAGCTTTCTTT. This gives the protein CASRAASRGNTEAFF.

This clonotype was found a few times. Just one base apart from a much larger clone, this may be a read error. This chain connects TRBV2 to TRBJ2-5; D is possibly TRBD1 (6 bases). Looked up from germline, CDR1 is SNHLY and CDR2 is FYNNEI. This CDR3 is 13 amino acids long. The CDR3 sequence is CASGRGPQETPYF. Written as DNA, the CDR3 is TGTGCCAGTGGCAGGGGACCCCAAGAGACCCCGTACTTC.

This clonotype occurred many times. DNA of the CDR3: TGCGCCAGCAGCTTGTCGTACAGGGGGAAGAACATTCAGTACTTC. It encodes CASSLSYRGKNIQYF. This sequence joins TRBV5-1 and TRBJ2-4, with 8 nucleotides matching TRBD1. Trimming took 1 base from V and 7 from J; bases not matched to a gene: 7. The germline CDR1 and CDR2 sequences are SGHRS and YFSETQ. This CDR3 has 15 residues.

This chain uses TRBV15 with TRBJ2-1; tentative D call: TRBD2 (5 bases). From germline, CDR1 is LNHNV and CDR2 YYDKDF (reference sequence). The CDR3 consists of 15 residues. Between the trimmed V and J ends, which lost 0 bases and 10 bases, there was a span of 16 bases. CDR3 sequence: CATSRDPGEEQEQFF. CDR3 DNA: TGTGCCACCAGCAGAGACCCCGGGGAAGAGCAGGAGCAGTTCTTC.

Worth noting for this clonotype: The conserved closing phenylalanine or tryptophan is absent in this CDR3, likely reflecting a read error. V usage is TRBV7-3 and J usage is TRBJ2-5; the D gene is possibly TRBD2 (6 bases). V was cut by 1 base and J by 4 bases, with 13 bases left in between. The CDR3 totals 15 residues. Germline CDR1 SGHTA, CDR2 FQGTGA. In nucleotides, the CDR3 is TGTGCCAGCAGCTTAAATGCAGGGCGGGGAGAGACCCAGTACCTC. It translates to CASSLNAGRGETQYL.

This clonotype was observed a few times. V usage is TRBV14 and J usage is TRBJ2-7; TRBD1 agrees at 8 bases. This CDR3 spans 15 amino acids. Germline loops: CDR1 SGHDN, CDR2 FVKESK. V lost 4 bases to trimming and J lost 7 bases; unmatched junction nucleotides: 12. Here the CDR3 DNA reads TGTGCCAGCAGCCCTCGGACAGGGTCGTCGGGTGAGCAGTACTTC. This gives the protein CASSPRTGSSGEQYF.

The chain combines TRBV2 with TRBJ1-3; D unresolved. Germline CDR1 is SNHLY and CDR2 is FYNNEI. V lost 3 bases and J 4 bases, leaving 13 bases between the germline ends. The CDR3 extends over 15 amino acids. The CDR3 protein is CASSDPIDQGNTIYF. The CDR3 DNA is TGTGCCAGCAGTGATCCGATTGATCAAGGAAACACCATATATTTT.

V usage is TRBV29-1 and J usage is TRBJ1-1, with a weak D call TRBD1 (5 bases). The V gene's germline CDR1 is SQVTM and CDR2 ANQGSEA. This CDR3 is built from 11 residues. V lost 6 bases and J 4 bases, leaving 9 bases between the germline ends. In nucleotides, the CDR3 is TGCAGCGTAGGGGACGTCACTGAAGCTTTCTTT. Its protein product is CSVGDVTEAFF.

The rearrangement uses TRBV7-9 and TRBJ1-2; TRBD1 matches 7 bases. The V segment lost 0 bases and the J segment 8 bases; nucleotides outside the gene matches: 9. CDR3 length equals 15 residues. CDR1 is SEHNR, CDR2 FQNEAQ, per germline (reference sequence). CDR3 DNA: TGTGCCAGCAGCTTAGCGCGACAGGGCCAATGGGGCTACACCTTC. This codes for CASSLARQGQWGYTF.

This clonotype came up many times. This sequence joins TRBV5-1 and TRBJ2-7; D ambiguous. Trimming pared 0 bases from V and 0 bases from J, leaving 7 bases between. This CDR3 region has 14 residues. Germline loops: CDR1 SGHRS, CDR2 YFSETQ. The CDR3 sequence is CASSLVGTSYEQYF. CDR3 DNA: TGCGCCAGCAGCTTGGTCGGCACCTCCTACGAGCAGTACTTC.

The rearrangement uses TRBV12-3 or TRBV12-4 and TRBJ2-7; D gene ambiguous. This CDR3 has 13 residues. V was shortened by 6 bases and J by 4 bases, with 13 bases between the two germline ends. CDR3 region: CASRGLGTYEQYF. CDR3 in DNA: TGTGCCAGCAGGGGCCTGGGCACATACGAGCAGTACTTC.

V usage is TRBV18 and J usage is TRBJ1-1, with D unclear. V lost 3 bases and J lost 0, with 14 bases in between. Germline V gene lookup returns CDR1 KGHSH and CDR2 LQKENI. The CDR3 has 16 residues. In DNA, the CDR3 is TGTGCCAGCTCACCTCGAGGTCCGATGATGAACACTGAAGCTTTCTTT. It specifies CASSPRGPMMNTEAFF.

This clonotype appeared many times. This chain's CDR3 is CASSVGQLQETQYF. The CDR3 coding sequence is TGTGCCAGCAGCGTAGGACAGCTCCAAGAGACCCAGTACTTC. The V and J genes are TRBV9 and TRBJ2-5, with a tentative D call TRBD1 (5 bases). CDR1 SGDLS and CDR2 YYNGEE come from the germline V gene. V was clipped by 0 bases and J by 1 base, with 7 bases between them. The CDR3 is 14 residues long.

The genes are TRBV20-1 and TRBJ2-7, with 7 bases fitting TRBD2. The CDR3 runs to 13 residues. Trimming at V came to 3 bases and at J to 7 bases, leaving 9 bases not matched to a gene. Per the germline V gene, CDR1 is DFQATT and CDR2 is SNEGSKA (reference sequence). The DNA of the CDR3 is TGCAGTGCTAGCCGAGCGGGGACGTCGGAGCAGTACTTC. This codes for CSASRAGTSEQYF.

This clonotype was recorded a few times. One end of the junction is discordant with germline, which a read error may explain. The chain links TRBV4-1 to TRBJ1-6; no clear D. CDR3 length: 12 amino acids. Germline V gene sequence: CDR1 MGHRA, CDR2 YSYEKL. The CDR3 region has the DNA TGCGCCACCAGCTCCTATAATTCACCCCTCCACTTT. Translated: CATSSYNSPLHF.

This clonotype was observed a handful of times. This chain joins TRBV27 and TRBJ2-5, with D hard to call. The J call is doubtful: the DNA matches TRBJ2-7 better. The CDR3 spans 14 residues. The germline V gene encodes CDR1 MNHEY and CDR2 SMNVEV (reference sequence). This CDR3 is CASSLNNLSYEQYF. The CDR3 region has the DNA TGTGCCAGCAGTTTAAACAACTTATCCTACGAGCAGTACTTC.

The rearrangement links TRBV11-2 to TRBJ2-3; D might be TRBD2 (6 bases). The CDR3 spans 15 residues. Germline assignment: CDR1 SGHAT and CDR2 FQNNGV. Trimming removed 5 bases from V and 3 bases from J, with 15 bases in between. The CDR3 spells CASSQELSGTDTQYF. CDR3 DNA: TGTGCCAGCAGCCAGGAGCTTAGCGGAACAGATACGCAGTATTTT.

The rearrangement uses TRBV29-1 and TRBJ1-1; a weak D match, TRBD1 (6 bases). Between the trimmed V and J ends, which lost 3 bases and 3 bases, there was a span of 14 bases. The CDR3 runs 14 residues. Germline V lookup: CDR1 SQVTM, CDR2 ANQGSEA. CDR3: CSVDGGRGYTEAFF. CDR3 DNA sequence: TGCAGCGTTGATGGAGGCAGGGGTTACACTGAAGCTTTCTTT.

This clonotype has only one observation. The chain has TRBV6-6 and TRBJ2-4; D is undetermined. Germline values: CDR1 MNHNY, CDR2 SVGAGI (reference sequence). This CDR3 has 16 residues. V gave up 4 bases and J gave up 0 bases, with 13 bases separating them. The CDR3 DNA reads as TGTGCCAGCAGTTCCCCCGACCTAGTAGCCAAAAACATTCAGTACTTC. Translation gives CASSSPDLVAKNIQYF.

The rearrangement joins TRBV20-1 to TRBJ1-2, with a weak D call TRBD1 (5 bases). Per germline, CDR1 DFQATT and CDR2 SNEGSKA (reference sequence). Trimming took off 5 bases at V and 6 bases at J, with 22 bases between the two ends. This CDR3 comprises 15 residues. Here the CDR3 reads CSAGSGQGRRNGYTF. CDR3 DNA sequence: TGCAGTGCTGGGTCGGGGCAGGGTCGGCGGAATGGCTACACCTTC.

This chain connects TRBV21-1 to TRBJ2-3; TRBD2, the D gene given by the table, was not confirmed from the DNA. TRBV21-1 is marked as a pseudogene. The CDR3 is 19 residues long. CDR3 sequence: CASSNEILHGTRGTDTQYF. As DNA, the CDR3 is TGTGCCAGCAGCAACGAAATCCTACACGGGACTAGGGGCACAGATACGCAGTATTTT.

The chain couples TRBV5-1 to TRBJ2-1; D gene unclear. The DNA end favors TRBJ2-7, so the J call may be wrong. This CDR3 is 11 amino acids long. Germline values: CDR1 SGHRS, CDR2 YFSETQ. CDR3 nucleotides: TGCGCCAGCCGTGAAGCCTACGAGCAGTACTTC. It yields the protein CASREAYEQYF.

The genes are TRBV28 and TRBJ2-2, with 13 bases lining up with TRBD2. Trimming removed 6 bases from V and 2 bases from J; junction bases left unmatched: 6. The CDR3 is 17 amino acids. Germline V gene lookup returns CDR1 MDHEN and CDR2 SYDVKM. CDR3 bases: TGTGCCAGCAGACCAAGACTAGCGGGGGGAAACACCGGGGAGCTGTTTTTT. It codes for CASRPRLAGGNTGELFF. Full variable domain (missing parts from reference TRBV28 and TRBJ2-2): DVKVTQSSRYLVKRTGEKVFLECVQDMDHENMFWYRQDPGLGLRLIYFSYDVKMKEKGDIPEGYSVSREKKERFSLILESASTNQTSMYLCASRPRLAGGNTGELFFGEGSRLTVL.